This T cell receptor beta chain came from a study of CD8+ T cells in alopecia areata. The treatment: oral pan-JAK inhibitor, 5-10 mg twice daily. The investigators collected lesional scalp punch biopsies and peripheral blood from alopecia areata patients. Using a FACSAria, the CD4+ and CD8+ T cells were sorted from the PBMCs. The V gene's germline CDR1 is SGHDT and CDR2 YYEEEE. This CDR3 is 14 amino acids long. The V gene lost 0 bases and the J gene lost 7 bases, with 13 bases spanning the gap. The sequencing template was cDNA reverse transcribed from extracted RNA. Sequenced by immunoSEQ multiplex PCR; TCRdb stores in-frame clones only, minus some. The sample holds some 150,000 clones, roughly 80% seen once. For this clone: Its target is not known.

Points from the study as a whole: Across lesional scalp, and particularly alopecia totalis/universalis, clonality surpassed that of normal scalp.

The sample here was CD8+ T cells sorted from blood, taken at week 4, from a patient treated with tofacitinib. The TCR was taken from a human donor with alopecia areata. The chain combines TRBV5-6 with TRBJ1-1; tentative D call: TRBD1 (5 bases). The DNA for the CDR3 is TGTGCCAGCAGCTTGGCAGGCAGGGCCAGTGAAGCTTTCTTT. It translates to CASSLAGRASEAFF.